This TCR beta chain stems from a study of OX40 agonist ivuxolimab in advanced cancers. Context from the whole study: The costimulatory receptor OX40 (CD134) was targeted by ivuxolimab, a fully human IgG2 agonistic monoclonal antibody. Intravenous ivuxolimab was administered to patients every 2 weeks at six dose levels: 0.01, 0.1, 0.3, 1.5, 3 and 10 mg/kg. Of the roughly 51 patients in dose escalation, 19 had hepatocellular carcinoma, some 15 had melanoma, 9 had renal cell carcinoma and 9 had head and neck cancer. In the dose-escalation cohort, 70% to 85% of patients were male, and the mean age was 60 years with a range of roughly 23 to 79. Patients were allowed to have had prior anti-PD-1, anti-PD-L1 or anti-CTLA-4 therapy, and 30% to 40% of the dose-escalation patients had previously received checkpoint inhibitors. Partial responses were achieved by three dose-escalation patients, of whom one had hepatocellular carcinoma and two had cutaneous melanoma. The purpose of peripheral TCRbeta sequencing was to test whether ivuxolimab changed TCR sequence diversity and led to clonal T-cell expansion. The monotherapy dose-escalation portion (N of about 49 patients) of the phase I ivuxolimab trial is reported in the paper.

Paper-wide results and their limitations: In the 0.1-3.0 mg/kg groups, partial responders had among the lowest normalized peripheral clonal expansion, particularly in CD8+ T cells. Antigen specificity was not determined for the clonally expanded peripheral T cells. After ivuxolimab, more expanded clones were found on average in CD8+ T cells than in CD4+ T cells. Low levels of normalized T-cell clonal expansion were also seen in some nonresponding patients. Clonal expansion of both CD4+ and CD8+ blood T cells was observed from baseline to week 6 at doses 0.1 to 3.0 mg/kg.

For sequencing of the TCRbeta CDR3 region, genomic DNA was extracted from the sorted cells. TCRbeta CDR3 regions were sequenced using the immunoSEQ Assay. Sourced from immuneACCESS, this table was stored by TCRdb with only in-frame sequences that have V and J called. A share of the clones is absent; for the studies checked, an unresolved V gene accounts for under half, and the remainder has no known explanation. The sample table records tens of thousands of clones; around 84% of these occur just once. In total, the top ten clones hold 0.85% to 1% of the sample. With respect to this clone: Its recognized antigen is unknown. Base qualities are not recorded, but no much larger clone differs from it by a single base.

Patients with a history of autoimmune disease or receiving systemic immunosuppression were excluded from the trial. Peripheral blood for TCR sequencing was collected from all dose cohorts at baseline, on cycle 4 day 1, and on cycle 7 day 1. The samples were taken from a phase I, first-in-human, multicenter, open-label dose-escalation trial of ivuxolimab. Adults with locally advanced or metastatic melanoma, renal cell, hepatocellular, or head and neck squamous cell carcinoma were enrolled in the trial. CD4+ and CD8+ T cells were sorted separately from peripheral blood before TCR sequencing. This material consisted of CD4+ or CD8+ T cells sorted from blood, taken in a trial of the OX40 agonist ivuxolimab. The TCR sequence derives from an adult with an advanced solid tumor such as melanoma, head and neck, liver or kidney cancer.

The nucleotide sequence reads as follows: TGCGCCAGCAGCTTGGGGGACGGCTGGAAGTATGGCTACACCTTC. Translated, this gives CASSLGDGWKYGYTF. The sequence links TRBV5-1 to TRBJ1-2; TRBD1 could be the D gene, as 5 bases match. Reading the germline V gene gives CDR1 SGHRS and CDR2 YFSETQ. V was cut back by 0 bases and J by 5 bases, leaving a gap of 14 bases between them. The CDR3 sequence holds 15 residues, the cysteine and phenylalanine included. Of all the DNA, just the CDR3 is kept, 45 bases in frame from base 1.